This TCR beta chain was recovered during a study of cytomegalovirus exposure and HLA in healthy donors. With 1 base clipped from V and 4 bases from J, the junction kept 3 bases outside the gene matches. This CDR3 is built from 15 residues. From germline, CDR1 is MGHRA and CDR2 YSYEKL. Both 60 Vbeta primers and 13 Jbeta primers went into the PCR. TCRdb's copy holds only in-frame clones and misses some; the assay was immunoSEQ multiplex PCR. The sample contains 90,000 to 120,000 clones, roughly 80% of which appear only once. Material: PBMCs. This sequence joins TRBV4-1 and TRBJ1-1, with 10 positions matching TRBD1. The sequence derives from a man aged 25-45 years in good health and CMV-seronegative. CDR3 residues: CASSQGQGASTEAFF. CDR3 DNA sequence: TGCGCCAGCAGCCAAGGACAGGGGGCGAGCACTGAAGCTTTCTTT.